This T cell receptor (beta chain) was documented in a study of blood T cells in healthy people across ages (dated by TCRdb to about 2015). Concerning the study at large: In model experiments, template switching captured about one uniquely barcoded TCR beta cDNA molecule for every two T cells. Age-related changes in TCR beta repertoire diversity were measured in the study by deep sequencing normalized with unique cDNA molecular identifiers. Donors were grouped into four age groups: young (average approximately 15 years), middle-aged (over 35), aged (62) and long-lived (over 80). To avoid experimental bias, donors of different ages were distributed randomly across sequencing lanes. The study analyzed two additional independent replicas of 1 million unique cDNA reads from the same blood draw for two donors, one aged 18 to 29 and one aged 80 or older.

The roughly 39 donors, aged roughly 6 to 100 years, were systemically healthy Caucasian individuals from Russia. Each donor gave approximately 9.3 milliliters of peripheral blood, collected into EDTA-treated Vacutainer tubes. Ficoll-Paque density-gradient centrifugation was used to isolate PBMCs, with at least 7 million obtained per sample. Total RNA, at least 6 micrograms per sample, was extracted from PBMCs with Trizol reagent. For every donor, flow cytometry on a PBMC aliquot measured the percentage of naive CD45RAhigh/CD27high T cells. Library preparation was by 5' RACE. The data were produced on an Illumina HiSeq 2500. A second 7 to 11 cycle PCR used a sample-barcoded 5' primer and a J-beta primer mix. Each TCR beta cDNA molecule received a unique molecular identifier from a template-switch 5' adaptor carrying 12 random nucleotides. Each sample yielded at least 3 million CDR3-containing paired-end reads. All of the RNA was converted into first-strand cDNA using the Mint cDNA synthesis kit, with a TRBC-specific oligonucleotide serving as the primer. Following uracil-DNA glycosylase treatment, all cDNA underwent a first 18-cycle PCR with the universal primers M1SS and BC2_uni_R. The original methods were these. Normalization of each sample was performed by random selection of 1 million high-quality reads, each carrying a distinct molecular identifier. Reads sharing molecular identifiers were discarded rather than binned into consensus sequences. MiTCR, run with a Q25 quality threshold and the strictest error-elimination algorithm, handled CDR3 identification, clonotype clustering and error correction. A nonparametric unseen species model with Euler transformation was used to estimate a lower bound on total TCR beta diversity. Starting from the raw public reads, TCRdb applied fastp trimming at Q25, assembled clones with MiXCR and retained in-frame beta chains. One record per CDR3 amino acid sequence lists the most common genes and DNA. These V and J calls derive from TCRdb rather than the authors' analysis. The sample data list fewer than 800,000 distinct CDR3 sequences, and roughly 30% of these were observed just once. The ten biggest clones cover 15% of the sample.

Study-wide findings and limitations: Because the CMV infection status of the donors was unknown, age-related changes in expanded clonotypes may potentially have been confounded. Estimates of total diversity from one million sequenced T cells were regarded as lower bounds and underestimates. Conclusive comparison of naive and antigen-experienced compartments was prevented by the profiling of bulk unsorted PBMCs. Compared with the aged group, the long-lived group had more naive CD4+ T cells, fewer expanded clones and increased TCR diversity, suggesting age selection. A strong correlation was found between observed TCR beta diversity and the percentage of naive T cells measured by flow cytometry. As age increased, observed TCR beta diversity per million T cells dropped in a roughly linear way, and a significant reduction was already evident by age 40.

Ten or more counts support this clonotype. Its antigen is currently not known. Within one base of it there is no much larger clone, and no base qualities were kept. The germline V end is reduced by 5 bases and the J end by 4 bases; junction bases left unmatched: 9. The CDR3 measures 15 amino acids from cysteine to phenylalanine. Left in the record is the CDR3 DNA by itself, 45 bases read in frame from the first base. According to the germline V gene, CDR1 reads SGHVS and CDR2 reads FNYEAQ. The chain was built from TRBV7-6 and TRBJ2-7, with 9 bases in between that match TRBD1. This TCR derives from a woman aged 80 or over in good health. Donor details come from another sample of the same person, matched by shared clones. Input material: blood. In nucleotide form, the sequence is TGTGCCAGCAGCCGCTTAGTGGGGACAGGGTACGAGCAGTACTTC. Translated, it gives CASSRLVGTGYEQYF. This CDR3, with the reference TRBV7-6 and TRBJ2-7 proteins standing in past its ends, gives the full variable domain GAGVSQSPRYKVTKRGQDVALRCDPISGHVSLYWYRQALGQGPEFLTYFNYEAQQDKSGLPNDRFSAERPEGSISTLTIQRTEQRDSAMYRCASSRLVGTGYEQYFGPGTRLTVT.